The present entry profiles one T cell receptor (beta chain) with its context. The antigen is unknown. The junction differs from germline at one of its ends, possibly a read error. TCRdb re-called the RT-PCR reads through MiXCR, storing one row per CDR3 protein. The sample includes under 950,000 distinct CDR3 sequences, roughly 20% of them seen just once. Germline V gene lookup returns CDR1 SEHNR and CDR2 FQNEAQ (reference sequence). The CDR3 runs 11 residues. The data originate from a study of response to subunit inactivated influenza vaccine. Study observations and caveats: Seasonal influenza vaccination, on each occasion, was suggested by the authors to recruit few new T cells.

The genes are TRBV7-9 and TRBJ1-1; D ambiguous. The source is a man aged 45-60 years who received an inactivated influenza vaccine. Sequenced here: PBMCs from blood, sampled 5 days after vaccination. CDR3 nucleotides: TGTGCCAGCAGCTTTCCCACTGAATCTTTCTTT. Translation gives CASSFPTESFF.